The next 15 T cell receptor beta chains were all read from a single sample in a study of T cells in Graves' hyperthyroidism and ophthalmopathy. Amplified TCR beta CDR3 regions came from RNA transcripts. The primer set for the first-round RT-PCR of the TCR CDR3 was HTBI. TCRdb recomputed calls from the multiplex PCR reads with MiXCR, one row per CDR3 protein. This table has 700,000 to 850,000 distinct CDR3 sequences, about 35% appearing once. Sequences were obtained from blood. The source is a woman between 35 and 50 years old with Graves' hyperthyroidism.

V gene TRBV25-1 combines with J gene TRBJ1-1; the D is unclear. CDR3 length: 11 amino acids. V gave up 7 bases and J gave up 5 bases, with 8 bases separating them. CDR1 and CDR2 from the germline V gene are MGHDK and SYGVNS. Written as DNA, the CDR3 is TGTGCCAGCACTGGGTGGACTGAAGCTTTCTTT. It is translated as CASTGWTEAFF.

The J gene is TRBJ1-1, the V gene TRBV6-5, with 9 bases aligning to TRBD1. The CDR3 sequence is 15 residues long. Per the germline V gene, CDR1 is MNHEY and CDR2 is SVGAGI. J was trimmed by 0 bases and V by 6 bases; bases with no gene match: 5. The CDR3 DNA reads TGTGCCAGCAGCCGGACAGGGGCCCTGAACACTGAAGCTTTCTTT. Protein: CASSRTGALNTEAFF.

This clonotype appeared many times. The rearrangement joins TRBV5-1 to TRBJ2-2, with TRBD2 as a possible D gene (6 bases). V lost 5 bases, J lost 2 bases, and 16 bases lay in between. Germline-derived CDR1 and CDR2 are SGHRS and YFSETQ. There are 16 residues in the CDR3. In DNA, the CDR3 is TGCGCCAGCAGGAAACAAGGAGGGTCAAACACCGGGGAGCTGTTTTTT. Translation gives CASRKQGGSNTGELFF.

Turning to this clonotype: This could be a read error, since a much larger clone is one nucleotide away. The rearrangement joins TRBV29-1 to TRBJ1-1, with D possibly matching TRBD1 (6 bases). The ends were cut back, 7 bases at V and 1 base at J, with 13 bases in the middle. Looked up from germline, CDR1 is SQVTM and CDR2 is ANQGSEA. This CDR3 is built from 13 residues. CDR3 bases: TGCAGCGCTGGGGGGCGGACGAACACTGAAGCTTTCTTT. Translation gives CSAGGRTNTEAFF.

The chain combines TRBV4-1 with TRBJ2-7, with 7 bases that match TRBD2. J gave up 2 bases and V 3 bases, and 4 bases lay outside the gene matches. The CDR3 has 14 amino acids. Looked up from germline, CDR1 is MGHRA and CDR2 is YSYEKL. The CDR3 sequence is CASSQRERTYEQYF. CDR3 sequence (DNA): TGCGCCAGCAGCCAGCGGGAGAGGACCTACGAGCAGTACTTC.

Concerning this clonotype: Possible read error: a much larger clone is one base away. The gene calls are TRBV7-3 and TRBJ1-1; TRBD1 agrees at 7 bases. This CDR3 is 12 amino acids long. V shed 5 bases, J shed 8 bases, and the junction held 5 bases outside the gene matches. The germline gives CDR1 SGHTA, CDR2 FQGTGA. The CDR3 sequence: CASSTGTEEAFF. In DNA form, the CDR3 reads TGTGCCAGCAGCACCGGGACAGAGGAAGCTTTCTTT.

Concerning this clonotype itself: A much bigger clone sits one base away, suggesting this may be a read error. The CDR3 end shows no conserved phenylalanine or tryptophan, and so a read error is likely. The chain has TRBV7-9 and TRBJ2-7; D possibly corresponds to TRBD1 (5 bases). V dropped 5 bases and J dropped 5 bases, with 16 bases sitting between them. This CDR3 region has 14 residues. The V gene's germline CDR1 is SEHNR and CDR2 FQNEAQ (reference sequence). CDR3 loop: CASSLMTEDNEQYL. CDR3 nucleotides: TGTGCCAGCAGCCTGATGACAGAGGACAACGAGCAGTACCTC.

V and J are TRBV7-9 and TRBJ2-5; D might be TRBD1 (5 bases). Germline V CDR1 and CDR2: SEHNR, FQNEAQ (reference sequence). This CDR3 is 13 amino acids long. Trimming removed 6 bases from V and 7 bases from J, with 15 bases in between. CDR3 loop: CASSFSGQGTQYF. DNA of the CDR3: TGTGCCAGCAGTTTTTCAGGGCAGGGGACCCAGTACTTC.

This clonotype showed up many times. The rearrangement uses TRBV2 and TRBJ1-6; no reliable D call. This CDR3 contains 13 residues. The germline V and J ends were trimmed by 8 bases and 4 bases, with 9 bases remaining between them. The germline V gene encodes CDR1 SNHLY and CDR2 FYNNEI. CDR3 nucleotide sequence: TGTGCCAGCCAGGAGGAATATAATTCACCCCTCCACTTT. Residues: CASQEEYNSPLHF.

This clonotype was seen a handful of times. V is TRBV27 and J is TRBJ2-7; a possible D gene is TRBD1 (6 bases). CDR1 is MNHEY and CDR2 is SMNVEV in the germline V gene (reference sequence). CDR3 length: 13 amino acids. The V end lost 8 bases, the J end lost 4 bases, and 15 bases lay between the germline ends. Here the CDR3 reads CASQNRDLYEQYF. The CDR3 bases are TGTGCCAGCCAAAACAGGGATTTGTACGAGCAGTACTTC.

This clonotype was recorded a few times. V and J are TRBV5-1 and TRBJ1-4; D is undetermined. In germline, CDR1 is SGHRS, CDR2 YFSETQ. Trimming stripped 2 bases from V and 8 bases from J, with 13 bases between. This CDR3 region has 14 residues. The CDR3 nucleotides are TGCGCCAGCAGCTTTGGCCGCCTGGAAGAAAAACTGTTTTTT. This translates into CASSFGRLEEKLFF. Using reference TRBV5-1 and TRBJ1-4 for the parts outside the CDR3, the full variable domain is KAGVTQTPRYLIKTRGQQVTLSCSPISGHRSVSWYQQTPGQGLQFLFEYFSETQRNKGNFPGRFSGRQFSNSRSEMNVSTLELGDSALYLCASSFGRLEEKLFFGSGTQLSVL.

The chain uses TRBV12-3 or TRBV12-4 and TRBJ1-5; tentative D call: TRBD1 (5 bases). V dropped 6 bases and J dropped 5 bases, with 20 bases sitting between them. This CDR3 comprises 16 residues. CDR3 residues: CASRPWGGGKYQPQHF. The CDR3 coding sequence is TGTGCCAGCAGACCCTGGGGGGGGGGAAAGTATCAGCCCCAGCATTTT.

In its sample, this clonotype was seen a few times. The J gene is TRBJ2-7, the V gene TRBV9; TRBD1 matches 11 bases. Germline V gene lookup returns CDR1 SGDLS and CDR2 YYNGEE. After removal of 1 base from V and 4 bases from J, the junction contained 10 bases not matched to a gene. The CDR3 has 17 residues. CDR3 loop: CASSVNAGQGAAYEQYF. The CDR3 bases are TGTGCCAGCAGCGTAAATGCTGGACAGGGGGCGGCTTACGAGCAGTACTTC.

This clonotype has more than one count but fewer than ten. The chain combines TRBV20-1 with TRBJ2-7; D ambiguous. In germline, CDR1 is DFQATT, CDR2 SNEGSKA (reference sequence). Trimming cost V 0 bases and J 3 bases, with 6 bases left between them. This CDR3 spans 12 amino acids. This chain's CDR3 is CSAREVVYEQYF. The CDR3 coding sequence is TGCAGTGCTAGAGAAGTTGTCTACGAGCAGTACTTC.

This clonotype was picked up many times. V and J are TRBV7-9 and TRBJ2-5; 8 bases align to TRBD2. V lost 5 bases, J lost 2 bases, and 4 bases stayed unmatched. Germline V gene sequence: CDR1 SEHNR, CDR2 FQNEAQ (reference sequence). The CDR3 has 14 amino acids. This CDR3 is CASSPGLAQETQYF. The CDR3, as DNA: TGTGCCAGCAGCCCCGGACTAGCACAAGAGACCCAGTACTTC.